The T cell receptor (beta chain) described here comes from a study of T-cell memory formation after mild COVID-19 (dated by TCRdb to the early 2020s). For the study in its entirety: TCR sequence clusters from the two donors were found to be largely donor specific. The cohort was made up of two young adult volunteers, one female and one male, who were previously healthy. In a couple of donors, T-cell clones that expanded and contracted after mild COVID-19 were followed by sequencing TCRalpha and TCRbeta repertoires longitudinally.

Ficoll-Paque density gradient centrifugation was used to isolate PBMCs. This clonotype was found a few times. Which antigen it targets is not known. Base qualities were left out, and no much larger clone turns up one base away. Study-level results and caveats: Clones that contracted from day 15 to 85 showed balanced CD4/CD8 phenotypes, whereas a second wave of clones that expanded from day 15 to 37 leaned towards CD4+. Only two mild cases were covered in the study, and larger cohorts including severe cases with pre-infection samples were considered necessary. Contracting CD4+ clones were found mainly in CM and EM memory subsets, while CD8+ clones were enriched in EMRA. Some responding clones were detected in pre-infection memory, which suggested that pre-existing cross-reactive memory T cells had joined the SARS-CoV-2 response. The second-wave clones that peaked on day 37 were not confirmed to be SARS-CoV-2 specific.

Sequenced using an Illumina NovaSeq 6000. cDNA libraries for TCRalpha and TCRbeta were prepared by 5'RACE using constant-segment primers, with sample barcodes and unique molecular identifiers added. Trizol reagent was used to extract RNA from every sample. Amplification of the libraries took two PCR steps, and the second step added a second sample barcode plus Illumina TruSeq adapters. Sequencing of the libraries was done on an Illumina NovaSeq, producing 2 x 150 bp paired-end reads. Turning to the authors' computational methods: Demultiplexing of reads and collapsing into UMI-guided consensus sequences were performed with migec v1.2.7. Using mixcr v2.1.11, the UMI consensuses were aligned to TRA and TRB V and J templates and assembled into clonotypes. Expanded or contracted clonotypes were those called significant by both edgeR and NoisET, with noise models trained on biological replicates. For edgeR calls, the thresholds were a false discovery rate-adjusted p below 0.01 and a log2 fold-change of 1. PCA with hierarchical clustering of max-normalized trajectories of the 1000 most abundant clonotypes was used as exploratory dynamics analysis. Separately sequenced CD4+ and CD8+ repertoires were used to assign a CD4 or CD8 phenotype to each responding clone. The raw public reads went through TCRdb reprocessing: fastp at Q25, MiXCR clone calling, in-frame beta chains kept. Here each entry gathers all rows of one CDR3 protein and keeps the most common genes and DNA. The V and J calls were determined by TCRdb, not by the authors. In this sample the table shows about 610,000 distinct CDR3 sequences, roughly 17% of which occur a single time. The ten largest clones represent 8.1% of the sample.

From the germline V gene (reference sequence), CDR1 is DFQATT and CDR2 is SNEGSKA. Its CDR3 holds 13 amino acids, cysteine through phenylalanine. Here the CDR3 DNA is all that survives: 39 bases in frame from base 1. The V end gives up 3 bases and the J end 4 bases, leaving 2 bases in the junction not matched to a gene. In this chain, TRBV20-1 is recombined with TRBJ2-2; a stretch of 7 junction bases matches TRBD1. The TCR sequence derives from an adult woman who had mild COVID-19 (a few samples of this study predate the infection). The sample titles of this study are shuffled in the database, so cell type and time point are left out; the donor was told from shared clones. The specimen was PBMCs or a T cell subset sorted from them (not recorded which). This receptor has the CDR3 CSARTGPTGELFF. The sequence in DNA is TGCAGTGCTAGGACAGGGCCCACCGGGGAGCTGTTTTTT.